This note documents a single T cell receptor (beta chain) sequence. Its target is unknown. The sample originates from a study of CD8 T cells in ankylosing spondylitis. Study-level results: Prior literature has documented some motif variants in synovial fluid and blood from reactive arthritis. Within peripheral blood, clones linked to disease were CD8+ and relatively rare. From matched ankylosing spondylitis synovial fluid, disease-linked clones were reportedly recovered at significantly enriched levels. The study identified a TCR beta motif of about eight highly homologous variants that appeared characteristic of ankylosing spondylitis blood.

A single record per CDR3 protein comes from TCRdb applying MiXCR to the 5' RACE reads. This table holds around 440,000 distinct CDR3 sequences, roughly 18% found once. CDR1 and CDR2 (germline): KGHDR, SFDVKD. V was cut by 4 bases and J by 6 bases, with 18 bases left in between. The CDR3 runs to 16 residues. Sequenced sample: blood, either unsorted or a sorted T cell fraction (not recorded which). The clonotype originates from a male donor with ankylosing spondylitis. The genes are TRBV24-1 and TRBJ1-5; D may be TRBD1 (5 bases). The CDR3 spells CATSEGTGGGRQPQHF. As DNA, the CDR3 is TGTGCCACCAGTGAAGGCACAGGTGGAGGACGTCAGCCCCAGCATTTT.